A selection of T cell receptor beta chains follows, all from one sample in a study of cytomegalovirus exposure and HLA in healthy donors. The repertoire was sequenced with immunoSEQ multiplex PCR; TCRdb's copy has only in-frame clones and lacks some. The table includes over 100,000 clones, around nine tenths detected once. Sequences were obtained from PBMCs. The receptors come from a woman aged 25-40 years in good health and CMV-seronegative. Each CDR3 is given with its conserved first and last residue. A D gene is named only where the DNA matches it firmly. Size is stated for part of the rows, as once, few or many counts, or as a class when the clone is expanded.

V	size	J	D	DNA	CDR3
TRBV7-2	NA	TRBJ2-1	TRBD2	TGTGCCAGCAGCCGGGAGAGCGGGGCGTACAATGAGCAGTTCTTC	CASSRESGAYNEQFF
TRBV30	NA	TRBJ1-1	TRBD1	TGTGCCTGGATGGGACAGGGGAACACTGAAGCTTTCTTT	CAWMGQGNTEAFF
TRBV5-5	NA	TRBJ2-1	TRBD2	TGTGCCAGCAGTGGGACTAGCGGGGGGGGGACCTACAATGAGCAGTTCTTC	CASSGTSGGGTYNEQFF
TRBV19	NA	TRBJ1-2	NA	TGTGCCAGTAGTCCATCGGACAGCCACTTCTATGGCTACACCTTC	CASSPSDSHFYGYTF
TRBV27	NA	TRBJ1-6	NA	TGTGCCAGCAGTTTGGGGAGCTCCTATAATTCACCCCTCCACTTT	CASSLGSSYNSPLHF
TRBV6-5	NA	TRBJ1-2	NA	TGTGCCAGCAGTTACTCGCCAGGGAACTATGGCTACACCTTC	CASSYSPGNYGYTF
TRBV10-1	few	TRBJ2-1	NA	TGCGCCAGCATTACGACTAGCTCCTACAATGAGCAGTTCTTC	CASITTSSYNEQFF
TRBV2	once	TRBJ1-2	NA	TGTGCCAGCAAAGGGGGGGTGGACTATGGCTACACCTTC	CASKGGVDYGYTF
TRBV5-1	once	TRBJ1-5	NA	TGCGCCAGCAGCTTGGTTCGCCATATACGGGGTCAGCCCCAGCATTTT	CASSLVRHIRGQPQHF
TRBV18	NA	TRBJ1-1	NA	TGTGCCAGCTCAACTCGTGAAGCGACAGCTGAAGCTTTCTTT	CASSTREATAEAFF
TRBV9	NA	TRBJ1-6	TRBD1	TGTGCCAGCAGCCTCACCCCCCAGGGGGGCTTGGATTCACCCCTCCACTTT	CASSLTPQGGLDSPLHF
TRBV4-1	NA	TRBJ2-7	NA	TGCGCCAGCAGCCAAGCCCCACGTAGCTTCTACGAGCAGTACTTC	CASSQAPRSFYEQYF
TRBV5-1	once	TRBJ2-3	TRBD1	TGCGCCAGCACCCCGGATGGACAGGGTCCAGATACGCAGTATTTT	CASTPDGQGPDTQYF
TRBV4-2	NA	TRBJ1-1	TRBD1	TGTGCCAGCAGCCAAGGGGACAGGGGTACTGAAGCTTTCTTT	CASSQGDRGTEAFF
TRBV6-5	NA	TRBJ1-2	NA	TGTGCCAGCAGTTACTCCTCCGGAGCCCCTAACTATGGCTACACCTTC	CASSYSSGAPNYGYTF
TRBV6-6	NA	TRBJ1-2	TRBD1	TGTGCCAGCAGAGTATGGGGACAGACCGTTAGGAATGGCTACACCTTC	CASRVWGQTVRNGYTF
TRBV10-3	NA	TRBJ2-1	NA	TGTGCCATCAGTGGAGCCCCCGGACAACCGAGCTCTTACAATGAGCAGTTCTTC	CAISGAPGQPSSYNEQFF
TRBV7-2	NA	TRBJ2-5	NA	TGTGCCAGCAGCTTAAGCGAAGAGACCCAGTACTTC	CASSLSEETQYF